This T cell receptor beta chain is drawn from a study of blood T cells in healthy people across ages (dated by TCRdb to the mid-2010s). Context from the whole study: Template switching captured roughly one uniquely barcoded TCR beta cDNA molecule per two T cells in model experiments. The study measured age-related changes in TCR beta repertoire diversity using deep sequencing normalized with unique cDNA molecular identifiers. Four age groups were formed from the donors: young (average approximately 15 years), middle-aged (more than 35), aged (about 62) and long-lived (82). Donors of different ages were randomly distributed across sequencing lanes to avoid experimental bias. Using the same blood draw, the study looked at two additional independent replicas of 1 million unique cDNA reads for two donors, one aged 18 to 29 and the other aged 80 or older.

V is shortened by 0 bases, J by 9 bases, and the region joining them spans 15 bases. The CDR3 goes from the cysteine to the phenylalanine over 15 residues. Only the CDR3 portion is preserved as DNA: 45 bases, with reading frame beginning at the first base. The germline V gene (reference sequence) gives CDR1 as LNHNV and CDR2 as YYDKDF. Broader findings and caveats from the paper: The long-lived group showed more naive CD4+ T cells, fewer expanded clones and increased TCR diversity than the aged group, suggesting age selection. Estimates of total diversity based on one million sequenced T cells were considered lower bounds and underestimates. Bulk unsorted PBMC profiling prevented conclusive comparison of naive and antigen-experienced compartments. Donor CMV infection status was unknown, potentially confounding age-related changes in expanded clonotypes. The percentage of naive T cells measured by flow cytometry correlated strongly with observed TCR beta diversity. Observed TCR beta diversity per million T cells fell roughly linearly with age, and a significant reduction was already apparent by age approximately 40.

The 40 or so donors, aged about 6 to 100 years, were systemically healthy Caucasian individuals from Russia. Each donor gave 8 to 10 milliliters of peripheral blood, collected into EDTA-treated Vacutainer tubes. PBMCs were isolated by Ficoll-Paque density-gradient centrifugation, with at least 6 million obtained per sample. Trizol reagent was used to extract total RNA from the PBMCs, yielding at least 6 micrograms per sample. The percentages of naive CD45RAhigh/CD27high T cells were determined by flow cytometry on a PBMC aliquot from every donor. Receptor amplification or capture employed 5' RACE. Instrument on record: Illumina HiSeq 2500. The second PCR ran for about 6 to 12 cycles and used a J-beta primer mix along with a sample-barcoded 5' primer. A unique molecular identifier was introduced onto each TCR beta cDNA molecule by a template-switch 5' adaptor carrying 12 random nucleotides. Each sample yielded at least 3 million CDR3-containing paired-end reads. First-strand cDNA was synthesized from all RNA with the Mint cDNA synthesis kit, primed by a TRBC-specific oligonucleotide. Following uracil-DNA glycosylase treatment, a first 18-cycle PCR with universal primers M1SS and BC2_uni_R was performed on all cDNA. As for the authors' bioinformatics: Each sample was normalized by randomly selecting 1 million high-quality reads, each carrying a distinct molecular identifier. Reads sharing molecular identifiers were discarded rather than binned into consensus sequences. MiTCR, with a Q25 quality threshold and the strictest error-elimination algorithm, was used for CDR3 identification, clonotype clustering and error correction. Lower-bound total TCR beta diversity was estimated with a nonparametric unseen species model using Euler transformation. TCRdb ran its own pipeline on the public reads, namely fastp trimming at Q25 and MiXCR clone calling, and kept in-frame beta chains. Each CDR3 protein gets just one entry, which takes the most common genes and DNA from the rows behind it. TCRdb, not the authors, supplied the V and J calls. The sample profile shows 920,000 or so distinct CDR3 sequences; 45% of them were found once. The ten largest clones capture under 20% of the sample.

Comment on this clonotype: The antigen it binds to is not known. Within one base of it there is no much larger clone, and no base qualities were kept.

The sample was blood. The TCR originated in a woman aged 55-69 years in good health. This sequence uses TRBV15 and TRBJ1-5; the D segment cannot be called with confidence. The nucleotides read TGTGCCACCAGCAGAGATCGGTACGGCTCTCGGCCCCAGCATTTT. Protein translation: CATSRDRYGSRPQHF.